This paragraph reports one T cell receptor (beta chain). Its antigen is currently unknown. Assays examined about 10^5 TCR templates per sample. Repertoires were generated with immunoSEQ multiplex PCR, while TCRdb's copy carries only in-frame clones and drops some. This table has tens of thousands of clones, roughly 90% appearing once. This record comes from a study of siplizumab effects on memory and regulatory T cells. Whole-study results and caveats: A mean of about 62% of mappable alloreactive CD4+ clones were Treg-derived with siplizumab, compared with about 30% in controls. Suppressive capability of dividing Tregs from siplizumab cultures went unverified. Of the alloreactive clones, only a minor fraction mapped to unstimulated subsets.

The CDR3 contains 13 residues. Trimming at V came to 3 bases and at J to 7 bases, leaving 5 bases not matched to a gene. Germline V CDR1 and CDR2: PRHDT, FYEKMQ (reference sequence). The sequencing sample was made of naive CD8+ T cells sorted from blood. The clonotype comes from a human donor in good health. The gene calls are TRBV13 and TRBJ1-2; TRBD1 matches at 7 bases. In DNA, the CDR3 is TGTGCCAGCAGCTTCGACAGGGATTTTGGCTACACCTTC. This translates into CASSFDRDFGYTF.